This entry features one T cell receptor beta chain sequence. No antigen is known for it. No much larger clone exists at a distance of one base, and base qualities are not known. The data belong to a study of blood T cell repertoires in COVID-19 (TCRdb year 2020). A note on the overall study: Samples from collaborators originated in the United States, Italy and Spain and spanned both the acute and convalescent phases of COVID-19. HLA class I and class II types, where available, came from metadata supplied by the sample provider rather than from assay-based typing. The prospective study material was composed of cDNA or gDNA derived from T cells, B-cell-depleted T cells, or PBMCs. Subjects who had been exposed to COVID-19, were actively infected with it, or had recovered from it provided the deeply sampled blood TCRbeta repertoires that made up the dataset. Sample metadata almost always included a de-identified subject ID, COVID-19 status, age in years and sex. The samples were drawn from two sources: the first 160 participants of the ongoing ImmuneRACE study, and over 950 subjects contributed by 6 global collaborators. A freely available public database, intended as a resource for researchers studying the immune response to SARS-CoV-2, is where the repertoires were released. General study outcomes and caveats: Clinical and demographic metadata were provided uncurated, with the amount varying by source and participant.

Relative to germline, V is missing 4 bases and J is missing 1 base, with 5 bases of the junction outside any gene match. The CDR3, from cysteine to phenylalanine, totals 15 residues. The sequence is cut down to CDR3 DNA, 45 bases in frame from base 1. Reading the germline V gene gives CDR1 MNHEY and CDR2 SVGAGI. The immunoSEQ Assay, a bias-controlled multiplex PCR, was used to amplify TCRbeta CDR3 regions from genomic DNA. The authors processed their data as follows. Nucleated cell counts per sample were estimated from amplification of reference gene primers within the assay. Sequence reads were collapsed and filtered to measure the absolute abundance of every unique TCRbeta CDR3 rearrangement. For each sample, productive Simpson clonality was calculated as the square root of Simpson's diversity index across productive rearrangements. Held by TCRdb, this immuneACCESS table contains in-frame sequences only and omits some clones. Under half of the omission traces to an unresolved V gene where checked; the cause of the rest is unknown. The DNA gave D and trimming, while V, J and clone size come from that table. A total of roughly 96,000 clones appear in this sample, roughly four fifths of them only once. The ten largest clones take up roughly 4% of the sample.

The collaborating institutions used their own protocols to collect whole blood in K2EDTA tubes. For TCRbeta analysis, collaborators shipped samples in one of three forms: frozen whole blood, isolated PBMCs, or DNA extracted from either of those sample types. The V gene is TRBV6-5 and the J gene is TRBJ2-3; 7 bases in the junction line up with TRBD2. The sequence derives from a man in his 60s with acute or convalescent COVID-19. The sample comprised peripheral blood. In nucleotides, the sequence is TGTGCCAGCAGTTCCCGGACTAGTGGCACAGATACGCAGTATTTT. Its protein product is CASSSRTSGTDTQYF.